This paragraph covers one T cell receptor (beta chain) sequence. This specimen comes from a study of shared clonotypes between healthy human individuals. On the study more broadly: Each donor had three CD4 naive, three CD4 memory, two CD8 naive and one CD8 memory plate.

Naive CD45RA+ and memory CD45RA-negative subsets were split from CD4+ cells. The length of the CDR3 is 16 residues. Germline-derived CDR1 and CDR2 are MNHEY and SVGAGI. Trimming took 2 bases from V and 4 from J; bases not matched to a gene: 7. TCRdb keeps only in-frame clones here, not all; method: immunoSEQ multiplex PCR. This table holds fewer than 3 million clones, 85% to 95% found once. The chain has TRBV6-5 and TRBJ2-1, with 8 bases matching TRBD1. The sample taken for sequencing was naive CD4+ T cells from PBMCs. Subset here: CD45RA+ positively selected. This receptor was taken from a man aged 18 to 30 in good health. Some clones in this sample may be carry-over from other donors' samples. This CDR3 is CASSYAGQGLYNEQFF. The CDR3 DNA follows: TGTGCCAGCAGTTACGCCGGACAGGGCCTATACAATGAGCAGTTCTTC.